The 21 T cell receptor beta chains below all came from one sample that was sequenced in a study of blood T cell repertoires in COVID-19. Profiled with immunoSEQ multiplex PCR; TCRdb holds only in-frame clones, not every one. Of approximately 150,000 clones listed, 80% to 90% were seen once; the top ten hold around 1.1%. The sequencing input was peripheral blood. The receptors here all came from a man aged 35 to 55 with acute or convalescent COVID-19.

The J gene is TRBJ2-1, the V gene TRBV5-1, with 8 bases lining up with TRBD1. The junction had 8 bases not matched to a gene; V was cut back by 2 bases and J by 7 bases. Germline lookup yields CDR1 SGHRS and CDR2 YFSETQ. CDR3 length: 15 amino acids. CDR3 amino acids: CASSLEQGVPNEQFF. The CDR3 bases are TGCGCCAGCAGCTTAGAACAGGGGGTTCCTAATGAGCAGTTCTTC.

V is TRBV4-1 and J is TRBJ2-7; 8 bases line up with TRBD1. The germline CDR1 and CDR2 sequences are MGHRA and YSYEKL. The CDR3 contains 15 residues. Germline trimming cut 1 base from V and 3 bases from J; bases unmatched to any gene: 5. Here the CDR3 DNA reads TGCGCCAGCAGCCAAGCAGGGGGCCGCAGCTACGAGCAGTACTTC. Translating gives CASSQAGGRSYEQYF.

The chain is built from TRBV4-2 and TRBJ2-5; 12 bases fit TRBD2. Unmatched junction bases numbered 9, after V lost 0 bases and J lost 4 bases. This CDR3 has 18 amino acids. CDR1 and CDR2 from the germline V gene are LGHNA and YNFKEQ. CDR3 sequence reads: CASSQDASGGARVETQYF. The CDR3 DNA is TGTGCCAGCAGCCAAGACGCTAGCGGGGGGGCCCGGGTAGAGACCCAGTACTTC.

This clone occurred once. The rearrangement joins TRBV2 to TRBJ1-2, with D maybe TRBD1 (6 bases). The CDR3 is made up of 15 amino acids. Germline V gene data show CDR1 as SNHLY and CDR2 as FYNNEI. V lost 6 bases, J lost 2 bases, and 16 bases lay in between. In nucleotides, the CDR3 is TGTGCCAGCAGAGAGAACCGGGACATGAACTATGGCTACACCTTC. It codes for CASRENRDMNYGYTF.

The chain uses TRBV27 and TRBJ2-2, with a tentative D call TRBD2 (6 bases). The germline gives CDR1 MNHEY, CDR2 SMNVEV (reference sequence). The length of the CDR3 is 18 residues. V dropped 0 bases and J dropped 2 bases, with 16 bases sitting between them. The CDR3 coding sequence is TGTGCCAGCAGTTTATCCTGGGTGACTAGACCCAACACCGGGGAGCTGTTTTTT. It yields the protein CASSLSWVTRPNTGELFF.

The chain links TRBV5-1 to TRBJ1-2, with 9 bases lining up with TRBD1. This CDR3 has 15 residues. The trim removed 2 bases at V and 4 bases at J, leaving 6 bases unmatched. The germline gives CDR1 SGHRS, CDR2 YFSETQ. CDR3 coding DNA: TGCGCCAGCAGCTTTCCACAGGGGGCGGGCTATGGCTACACCTTC. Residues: CASSFPQGAGYGYTF.

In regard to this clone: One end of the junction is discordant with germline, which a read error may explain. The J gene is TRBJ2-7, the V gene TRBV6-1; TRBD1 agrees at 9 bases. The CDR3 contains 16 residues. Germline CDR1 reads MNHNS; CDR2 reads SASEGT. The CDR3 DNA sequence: TGTGCCAGCACTGAAATAAGAGGACAGGGGAACTACGAGCAGTACTTC. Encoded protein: CASTEIRGQGNYEQYF.

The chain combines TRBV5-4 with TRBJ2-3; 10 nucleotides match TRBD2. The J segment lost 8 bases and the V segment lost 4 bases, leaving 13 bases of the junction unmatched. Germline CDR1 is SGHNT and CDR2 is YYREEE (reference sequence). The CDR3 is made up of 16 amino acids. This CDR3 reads CASSDGLAGASGTQYF. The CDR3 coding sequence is TGTGCCAGCAGCGACGGGCTAGCGGGGGCTTCAGGTACGCAGTATTTT.

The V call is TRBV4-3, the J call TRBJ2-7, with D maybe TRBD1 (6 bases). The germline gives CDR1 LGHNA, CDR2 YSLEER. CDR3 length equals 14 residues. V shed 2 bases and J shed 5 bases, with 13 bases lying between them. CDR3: CASSQTQGYDEQYF. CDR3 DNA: TGCGCCAGCAGCCAAACCCAGGGGTACGACGAGCAGTACTTC.

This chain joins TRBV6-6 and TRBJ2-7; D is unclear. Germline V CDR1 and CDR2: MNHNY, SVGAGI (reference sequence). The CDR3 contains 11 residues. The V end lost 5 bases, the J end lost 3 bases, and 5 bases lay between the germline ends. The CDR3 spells CASSPRYEQYF. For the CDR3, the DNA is TGTGCCAGCAGTCCCCGCTACGAGCAGTACTTC.

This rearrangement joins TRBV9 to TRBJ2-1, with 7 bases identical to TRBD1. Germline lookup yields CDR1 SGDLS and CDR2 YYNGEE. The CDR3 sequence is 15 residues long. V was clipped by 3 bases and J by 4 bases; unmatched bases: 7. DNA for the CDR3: TGTGCCAGCAGCGGACCGGGACAGTTGTACAATGAGCAGTTCTTC. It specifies CASSGPGQLYNEQFF.

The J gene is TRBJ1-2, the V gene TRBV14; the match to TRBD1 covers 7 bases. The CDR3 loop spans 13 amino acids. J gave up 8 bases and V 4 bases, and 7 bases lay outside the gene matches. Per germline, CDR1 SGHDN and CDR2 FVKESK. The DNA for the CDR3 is TGTGCCAGCAGCCTGGGACAGAATTTCGGCTACACCTTC. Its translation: CASSLGQNFGYTF.

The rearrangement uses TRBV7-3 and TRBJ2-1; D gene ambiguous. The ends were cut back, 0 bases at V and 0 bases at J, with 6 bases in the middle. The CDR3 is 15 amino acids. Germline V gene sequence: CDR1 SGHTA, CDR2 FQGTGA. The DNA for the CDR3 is TGTGCCAGCAGCTTAACTGATAGCTCCTACAATGAGCAGTTCTTC. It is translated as CASSLTDSSYNEQFF.

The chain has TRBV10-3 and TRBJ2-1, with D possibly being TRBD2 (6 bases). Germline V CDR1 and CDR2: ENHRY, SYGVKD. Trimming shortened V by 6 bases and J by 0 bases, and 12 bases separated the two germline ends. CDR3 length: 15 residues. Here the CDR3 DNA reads TGTGCCATCAGCCTGGGGGACTTCTCCTACAATGAGCAGTTCTTC. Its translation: CAISLGDFSYNEQFF.

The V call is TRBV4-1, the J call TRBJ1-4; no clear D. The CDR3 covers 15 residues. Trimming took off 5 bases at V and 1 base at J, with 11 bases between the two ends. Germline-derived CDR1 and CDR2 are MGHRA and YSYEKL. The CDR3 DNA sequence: TGCGCCAGCAGCACCCCGGGTCTAACTAATGAAAAACTGTTTTTT. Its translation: CASSTPGLTNEKLFF.

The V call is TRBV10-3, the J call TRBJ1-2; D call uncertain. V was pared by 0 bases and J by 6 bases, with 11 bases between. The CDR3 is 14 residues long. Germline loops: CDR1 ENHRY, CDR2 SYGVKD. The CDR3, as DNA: TGTGCCATCAGTGAGTCGGGAGAGAGGGATGGCTACACCTTC. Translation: CAISESGERDGYTF.

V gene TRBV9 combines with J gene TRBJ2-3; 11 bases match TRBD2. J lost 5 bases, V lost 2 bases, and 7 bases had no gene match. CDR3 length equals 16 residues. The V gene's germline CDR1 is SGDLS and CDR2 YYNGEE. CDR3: CASSVFSGGAEDTQYF. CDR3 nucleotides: TGTGCCAGCAGCGTTTTTAGCGGGGGGGCGGAAGATACGCAGTATTTT.

DNA for the CDR3: TGTGCCAGCAGCCCCCGTTACGGGGGCAATCAGCCCCAGCATTTT. It specifies CASSPRYGGNQPQHF. The J gene is TRBJ1-5, the V gene TRBV5-4; D gene unclear. The ends were cut back, 4 bases at V and 2 bases at J, with 13 bases in the middle. The CDR3 has 15 amino acids. In germline, CDR1 is SGHNT, CDR2 YYREEE (reference sequence).

For the CDR3, the DNA is TGCGCCAGCAGCTTTGGACAGGGGGCTACTAATGAAAAACTGTTTTTT. Translating it yields CASSFGQGATNEKLFF. The genes are TRBV5-1 and TRBJ1-4; TRBD1 aligns across 11 bases. V lost 2 bases to trimming and J lost 2 bases; unmatched junction nucleotides: 2. This CDR3 is built from 16 residues. Germline V gives CDR1 SGHRS, CDR2 YFSETQ.

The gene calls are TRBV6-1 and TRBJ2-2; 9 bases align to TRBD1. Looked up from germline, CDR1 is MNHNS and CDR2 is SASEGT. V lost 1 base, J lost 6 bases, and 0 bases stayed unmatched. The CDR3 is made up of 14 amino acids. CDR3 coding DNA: TGTGCCAGCAGTGAAGGGACAGGGGCCGGGGAGCTGTTTTTT. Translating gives CASSEGTGAGELFF.

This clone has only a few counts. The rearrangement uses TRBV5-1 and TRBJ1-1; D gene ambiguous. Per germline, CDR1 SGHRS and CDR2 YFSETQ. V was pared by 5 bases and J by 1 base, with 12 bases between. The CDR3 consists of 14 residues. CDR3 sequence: CASRKNTENTEAFF. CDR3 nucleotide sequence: TGCGCCAGCAGGAAAAATACAGAGAACACTGAAGCTTTCTTT.